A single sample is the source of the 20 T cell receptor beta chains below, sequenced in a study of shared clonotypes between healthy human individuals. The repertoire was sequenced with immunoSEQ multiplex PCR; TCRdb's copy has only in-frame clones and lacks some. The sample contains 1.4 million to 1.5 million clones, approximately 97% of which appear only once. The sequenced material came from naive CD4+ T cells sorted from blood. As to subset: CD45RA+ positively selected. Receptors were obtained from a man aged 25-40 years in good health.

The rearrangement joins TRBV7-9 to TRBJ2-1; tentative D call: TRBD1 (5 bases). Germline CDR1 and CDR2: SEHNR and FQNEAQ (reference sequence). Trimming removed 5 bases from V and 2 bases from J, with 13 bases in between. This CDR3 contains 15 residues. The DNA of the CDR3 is TGTGCCAGCAGCCCGGACATATTACCCTACAATGAGCAGTTCTTC. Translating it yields CASSPDILPYNEQFF. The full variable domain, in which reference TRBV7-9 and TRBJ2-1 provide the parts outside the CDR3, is DTGVSQNPRHKITKRGQNVTFRCDPISEHNRLYWYRQTLGQGPEFLTYFQNEAQLEKSRLLSDRFSAERPKGSFSTLEIQRTEQGDSAMYLCASSPDILPYNEQFFGPGTRLTVL.

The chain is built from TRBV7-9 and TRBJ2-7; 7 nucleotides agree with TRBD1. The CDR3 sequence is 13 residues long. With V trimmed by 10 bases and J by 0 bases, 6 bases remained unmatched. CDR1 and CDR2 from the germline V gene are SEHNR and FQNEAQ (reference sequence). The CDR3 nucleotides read TGTGCCACACAGGACAGGCGCTCCTACGAGCAGTACTTC. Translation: CATQDRRSYEQYF.

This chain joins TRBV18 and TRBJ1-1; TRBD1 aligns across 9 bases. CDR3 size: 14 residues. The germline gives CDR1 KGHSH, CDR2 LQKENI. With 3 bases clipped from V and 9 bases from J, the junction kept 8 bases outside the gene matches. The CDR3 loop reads CASSPGQGDPKAFF. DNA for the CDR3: TGTGCCAGCTCACCGGGACAGGGAGATCCGAAAGCTTTCTTT.

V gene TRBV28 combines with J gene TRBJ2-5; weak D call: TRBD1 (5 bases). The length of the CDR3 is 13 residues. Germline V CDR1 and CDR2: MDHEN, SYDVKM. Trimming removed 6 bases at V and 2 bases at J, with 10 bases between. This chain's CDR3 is CASRLTVQETQYF. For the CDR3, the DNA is TGTGCCAGCAGGTTGACAGTTCAAGAGACCCAGTACTTC.

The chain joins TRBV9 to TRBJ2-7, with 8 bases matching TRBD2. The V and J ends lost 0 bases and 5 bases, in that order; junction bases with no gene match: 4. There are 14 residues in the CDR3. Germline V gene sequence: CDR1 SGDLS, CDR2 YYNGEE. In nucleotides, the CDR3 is TGTGCCAGCAGCGTAGGGACTAGCCCTCACGAGCAGTACTTC. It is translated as CASSVGTSPHEQYF.

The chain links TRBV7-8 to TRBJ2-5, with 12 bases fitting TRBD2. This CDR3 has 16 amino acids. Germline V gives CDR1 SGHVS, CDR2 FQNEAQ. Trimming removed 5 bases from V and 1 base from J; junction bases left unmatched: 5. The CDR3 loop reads CASSLGLAGLQETQYF. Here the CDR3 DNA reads TGTGCCAGCAGCCTCGGACTAGCGGGACTCCAAGAGACCCAGTACTTC.

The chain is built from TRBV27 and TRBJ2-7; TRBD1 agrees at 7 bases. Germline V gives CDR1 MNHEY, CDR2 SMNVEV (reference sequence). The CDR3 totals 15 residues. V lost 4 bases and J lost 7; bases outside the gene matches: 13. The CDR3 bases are TGTGCCAGCAGTTCCACGGGACAGCTTCCTGATGAGCAGTACTTC. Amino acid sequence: CASSSTGQLPDEQYF.

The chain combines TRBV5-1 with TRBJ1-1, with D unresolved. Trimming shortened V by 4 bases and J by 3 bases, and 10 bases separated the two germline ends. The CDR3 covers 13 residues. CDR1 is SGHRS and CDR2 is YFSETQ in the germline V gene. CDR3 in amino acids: CASSRRRDTEAFF. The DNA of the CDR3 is TGCGCCAGCAGCCGGCGCCGGGACACTGAAGCTTTCTTT.

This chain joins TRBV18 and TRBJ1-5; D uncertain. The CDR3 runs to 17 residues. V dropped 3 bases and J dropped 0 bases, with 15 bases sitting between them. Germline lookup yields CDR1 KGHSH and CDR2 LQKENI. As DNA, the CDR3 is TGTGCCAGCTCACCGTACGATCGGGCGACTAGCAATCAGCCCCAGCATTTT. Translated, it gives CASSPYDRATSNQPQHF. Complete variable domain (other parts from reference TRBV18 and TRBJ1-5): NAGVMQNPRHLVRRRGQEARLRCSPMKGHSHVYWYRQLPEEGLKFMVYLQKENIIDESGMPKERFSAEFPKEGPSILRIQQVVRGDSAAYFCASSPYDRATSNQPQHFGDGTRLSIL.

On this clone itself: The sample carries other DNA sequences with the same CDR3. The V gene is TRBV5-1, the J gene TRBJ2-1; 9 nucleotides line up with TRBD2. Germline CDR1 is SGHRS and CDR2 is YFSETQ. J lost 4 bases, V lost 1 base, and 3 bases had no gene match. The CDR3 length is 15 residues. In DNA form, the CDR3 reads TGCGCCAGCAGCTTGAGTAGCGGGAGTTACAATGAGCAGTTCTTC. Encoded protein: CASSLSSGSYNEQFF.

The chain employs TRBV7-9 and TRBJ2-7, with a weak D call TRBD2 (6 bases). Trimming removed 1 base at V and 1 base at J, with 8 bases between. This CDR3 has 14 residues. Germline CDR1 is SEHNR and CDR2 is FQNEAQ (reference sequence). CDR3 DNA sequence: TGTGCCAGCAGCTTAGGTGCGGGGTCCTACGAGCAGTACTTC. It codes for CASSLGAGSYEQYF.

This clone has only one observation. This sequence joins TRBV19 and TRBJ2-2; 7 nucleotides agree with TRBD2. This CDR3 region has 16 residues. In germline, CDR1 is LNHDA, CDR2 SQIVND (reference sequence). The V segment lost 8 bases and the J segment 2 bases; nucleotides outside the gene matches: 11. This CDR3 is CASWLRASGNTGELFF. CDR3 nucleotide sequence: TGTGCCAGTTGGCTACGGGCTAGCGGTAACACCGGGGAGCTGTTTTTT.

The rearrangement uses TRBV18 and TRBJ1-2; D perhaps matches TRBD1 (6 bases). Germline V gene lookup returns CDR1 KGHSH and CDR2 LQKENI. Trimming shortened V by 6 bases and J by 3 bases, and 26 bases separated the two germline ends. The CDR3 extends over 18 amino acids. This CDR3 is CASSPPLWGRLHYYGYTF. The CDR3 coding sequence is TGTGCCAGCTCTCCGCCCCTCTGGGGGCGTCTTCATTACTATGGCTACACCTTC. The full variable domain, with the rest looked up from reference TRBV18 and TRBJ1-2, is NAGVMQNPRHLVRRRGQEARLRCSPMKGHSHVYWYRQLPEEGLKFMVYLQKENIIDESGMPKERFSAEFPKEGPSILRIQQVVRGDSAAYFCASSPPLWGRLHYYGYTFGSGTRLTVV.

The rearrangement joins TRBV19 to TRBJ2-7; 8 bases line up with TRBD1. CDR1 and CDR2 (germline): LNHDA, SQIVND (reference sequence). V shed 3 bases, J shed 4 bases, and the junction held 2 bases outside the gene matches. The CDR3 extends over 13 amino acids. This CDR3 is CASSIRGRYEQYF. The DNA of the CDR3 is TGTGCCAGTAGTATCAGGGGGCGGTACGAGCAGTACTTC. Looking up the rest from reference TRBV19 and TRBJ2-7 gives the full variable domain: DGGITQSPKYLFRKEGQNVTLSCEQNLNHDAMYWYRQDPGQGLRLIYYSQIVNDFQKGDIAEGYSVSREKKESFPLTVTSAQKNPTAFYLCASSIRGRYEQYFGPGTRLTVT.

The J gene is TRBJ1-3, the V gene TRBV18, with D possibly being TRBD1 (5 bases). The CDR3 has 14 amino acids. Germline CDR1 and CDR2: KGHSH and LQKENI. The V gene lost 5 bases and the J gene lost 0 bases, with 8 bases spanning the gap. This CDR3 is CASSAGPSGNTIYF. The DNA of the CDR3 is TGTGCCAGCTCAGCGGGGCCCTCTGGAAACACCATATATTTT.

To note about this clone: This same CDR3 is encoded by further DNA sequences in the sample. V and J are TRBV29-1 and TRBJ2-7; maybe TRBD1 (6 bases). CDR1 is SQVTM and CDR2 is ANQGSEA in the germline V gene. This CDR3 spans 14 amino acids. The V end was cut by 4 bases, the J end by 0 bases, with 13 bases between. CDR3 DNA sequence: TGCAGCGTTGGCCCCGGACAGAGCTCCTACGAGCAGTACTTC. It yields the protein CSVGPGQSSYEQYF.

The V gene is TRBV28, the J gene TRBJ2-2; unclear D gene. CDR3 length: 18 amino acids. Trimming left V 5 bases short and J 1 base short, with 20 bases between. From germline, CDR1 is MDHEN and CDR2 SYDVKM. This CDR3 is CASSTPKRMGMNTGELFF. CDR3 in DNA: TGTGCCAGCAGTACCCCTAAAAGGATGGGGATGAACACCGGGGAGCTGTTTTTT.

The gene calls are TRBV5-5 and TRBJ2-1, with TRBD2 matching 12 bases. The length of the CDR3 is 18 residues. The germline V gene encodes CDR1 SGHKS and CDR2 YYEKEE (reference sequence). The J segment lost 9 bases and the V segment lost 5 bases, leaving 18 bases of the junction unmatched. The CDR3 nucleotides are TGTGCCAGCAGAATGGGGGCGTCGACTAGCGGGAGAATAAGTGAGCAGTTCTTC. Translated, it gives CASRMGASTSGRISEQFF.

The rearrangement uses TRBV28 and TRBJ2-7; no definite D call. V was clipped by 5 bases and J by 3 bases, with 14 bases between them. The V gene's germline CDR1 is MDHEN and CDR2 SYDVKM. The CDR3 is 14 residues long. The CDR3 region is CASSPVGRGYEQYF. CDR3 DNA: TGTGCCAGCAGTCCCGTAGGGCGAGGCTACGAGCAGTACTTC.

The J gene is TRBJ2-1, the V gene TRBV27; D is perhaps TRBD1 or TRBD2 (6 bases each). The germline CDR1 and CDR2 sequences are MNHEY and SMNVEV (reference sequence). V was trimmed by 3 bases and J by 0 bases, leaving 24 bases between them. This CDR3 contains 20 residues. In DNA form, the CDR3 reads TGTGCCAGCAGTTTCGGCTTGGAGGGGGGATGGGGAAGCTCCTACAATGAGCAGTTCTTC. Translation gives CASSFGLEGGWGSSYNEQFF.